The next 29 T cell receptor beta chains were all read from a single sample in a study of cytomegalovirus exposure and HLA in healthy donors. Vbeta (60) and Jbeta (13) primers were used in the PCR. The assay was immunoSEQ multiplex PCR, and TCRdb's table has in-frame clones only and misses some. This sample has some 130,000 clones, with around 80% found just once. Sequencing was carried out using PBMCs. The source is a man aged 40-55 years in good health and CMV-seropositive.

The CDR3 bases are TGTGCCAGCACCAGCGGGGGACAAGAGACCCAGTACTTC. This translates into CASTSGGQETQYF. The V call is TRBV5-4, the J call TRBJ2-5; 8 bases match TRBD2. The CDR3 is 13 amino acids. Losses at the gene ends were 6 bases for V and 2 bases for J; bases not matched to a gene: 3. The germline V gene encodes CDR1 SGHNT and CDR2 YYREEE (reference sequence).

This clone has just a few counts. The rearrangement uses TRBV7-9 and TRBJ2-3, with D maybe TRBD1 (5 bases). The CDR3 has 14 amino acids. Germline CDR1 reads SEHNR; CDR2 reads FQNEAQ (reference sequence). V was pared by 2 bases and J by 5 bases, with 11 bases between. CDR3 DNA sequence: TGTGCCAGCAGCTTATCCAGGGTCTTAGATACGCAGTATTTT. The encoded protein is CASSLSRVLDTQYF.

In this sample, this clone turned up a few times. This chain links TRBV20-1 with TRBJ1-4; D is uncertain. This CDR3 is 11 amino acids long. Trimming cost V 3 bases and J 6 bases, with 5 bases left between them. Germline CDR1 and CDR2: DFQATT and SNEGSKA (reference sequence). The CDR3 sequence is CSAREDEKLFF. Here the CDR3 DNA reads TGCAGTGCTAGGGAGGATGAAAAACTGTTTTTT.

The gene calls are TRBV11-1 and TRBJ2-1; 12 positions match TRBD2. CDR1 and CDR2 (germline): SGHAT, FQDESV (reference sequence). V trimming: 8 bases; J trimming: 0 bases; junction bases outside the gene matches: 5. The CDR3 has 16 residues. CDR3 sequence (DNA): TGTGCCAGCGTGACTAGCGGGAGTGGCTCCTACAATGAGCAGTTCTTC. Translation: CASVTSGSGSYNEQFF.

The rearrangement uses TRBV5-8 and TRBJ2-7, with TRBD1 as a possible D gene (6 bases). V lost 3 bases to trimming and J lost 3 bases, with 13 bases between them. The CDR3 length is 14 residues. The germline CDR1 and CDR2 sequences are SGHTS and YDEGEE. The CDR3 region is CASSSPGHYYEQYF. CDR3 DNA: TGTGCCAGCAGCTCTCCGGGACACTACTACGAGCAGTACTTC.

A few counts support this clone. The chain joins TRBV6-1 to TRBJ2-1, with 8 bases lining up with TRBD2. The length of the CDR3 is 9 residues. Trimming took 10 bases from V and 14 from J; bases not matched to a gene: 4. Germline CDR1 and CDR2: MNHNS and SASEGT. CDR3 DNA: TGTGCCACAGCGGGAGAGGAGTTCTTC. Translation: CATAGEEFF.

This clone is a singleton in its sample. The V gene is TRBV5-1, the J gene TRBJ1-2; D call uncertain. The CDR3 extends over 12 amino acids. The V end was cut by 4 bases, the J end by 5 bases, with 9 bases between. The V gene's germline CDR1 is SGHRS and CDR2 YFSETQ. CDR3: CASSPDFYGYTF. CDR3 in DNA: TGCGCCAGCAGCCCAGACTTTTATGGCTACACCTTC.

V gene TRBV6-1 combines with J gene TRBJ2-7; TRBD1 agrees at 11 bases. The V gene end was trimmed by 10 bases and the J gene end by 4 bases; junction bases not matched to a gene: 12. Germline assignment: CDR1 MNHNS and CDR2 SASEGT. CDR3 length: 15 residues. CDR3 sequence: CATKKGQGERYEQYF. CDR3 sequence (DNA): TGTGCCACCAAGAAGGGACAGGGGGAGAGGTACGAGCAGTACTTC.

The rearrangement uses TRBV5-1 and TRBJ1-6; TRBD1 aligns across 7 bases. After removal of 6 bases from V and 6 bases from J, the junction contained 3 bases not matched to a gene. The CDR3 runs to 13 residues. Per the germline V gene, CDR1 is SGHRS and CDR2 is YFSETQ. The CDR3 sequence: CASTDRVNSPLHF. The CDR3 DNA sequence: TGCGCCAGCACCGACAGGGTTAATTCACCCCTCCACTTT.

In its sample, this clone was seen a few times. This chain uses TRBV5-1 with TRBJ1-3; tentatively, D is TRBD1 (6 bases). The germline CDR1 and CDR2 sequences are SGHRS and YFSETQ. V was shortened by 4 bases and J by 0 bases, with 11 bases between the two germline ends. CDR3 size: 15 residues. As DNA, the CDR3 is TGCGCCAGCAGCAGAGGGGACATCTCTGGAAACACCATATATTTT. Protein sequence: CASSRGDISGNTIYF. The variable domain in full, completed from reference TRBV5-1 and TRBJ1-3, reads KAGVTQTPRYLIKTRGQQVTLSCSPISGHRSVSWYQQTPGQGLQFLFEYFSETQRNKGNFPGRFSGRQFSNSRSEMNVSTLELGDSALYLCASSRGDISGNTIYFGEGSWLTVV.

This clone was found once. The chain uses TRBV7-9 and TRBJ2-1, with a tentative D call TRBD2 (6 bases). Germline CDR1 reads SEHNR; CDR2 reads FQNEAQ (reference sequence). Trimming stripped 5 bases from V and 0 bases from J, with 11 bases between. CDR3 size: 15 residues. CDR3 sequence: CASSLSGSSYNEQFF. DNA for the CDR3: TGTGCCAGCAGCCTTAGCGGCAGCTCCTACAATGAGCAGTTCTTC.

This clone showed up just once. The V call is TRBV29-1, the J call TRBJ1-1; possibly TRBD1 for D (6 bases). The CDR3 is made up of 15 amino acids. Germline CDR1 SQVTM, CDR2 ANQGSEA. Trimming stripped 6 bases from V and 6 bases from J, with 23 bases between. CDR3: CSVSSRFRGYPEAFF. The CDR3 nucleotides are TGCAGCGTGTCTTCTAGATTCAGGGGTTACCCTGAAGCTTTCTTT. Using reference TRBV29-1 and TRBJ1-1 for the parts outside the CDR3, the full variable domain is SAVISQKPSRDICQRGTSLTIQCQVDSQVTMMFWYRQQPGQSLTLIATANQGSEATYESGFVIDKFPISRPNLTFSTLTVSNMSPEDSSIYLCSVSSRFRGYPEAFFGQGTRLTVV.

The chain links TRBV11-2 to TRBJ2-7; 7 nucleotides agree with TRBD2. Germline values: CDR1 SGHAT, CDR2 FQNNGV. The CDR3 sequence is 13 residues long. Unmatched junction bases numbered 4, after V lost 5 bases and J lost 3 bases. CDR3 in amino acids: CASSGPGGYEQYF. The CDR3 DNA reads TGTGCCAGCAGCGGACCGGGAGGCTACGAGCAGTACTTC.

Here the CDR3 DNA reads TGTGCCAGTAGTCCCCGGACTTACTCCTACGAGCAGTACTTC. Its translation: CASSPRTYSYEQYF. The chain employs TRBV19 and TRBJ2-7; tentatively, D is TRBD2 (5 bases). The germline gives CDR1 LNHDA, CDR2 SQIVND (reference sequence). V was clipped by 5 bases and J by 0 bases, with 11 bases between them. This CDR3 is 14 amino acids long. Drawing the rest from reference TRBV19 and TRBJ2-7, the complete variable domain is DGGITQSPKYLFRKEGQNVTLSCEQNLNHDAMYWYRQDPGQGLRLIYYSQIVNDFQKGDIAEGYSVSREKKESFPLTVTSAQKNPTAFYLCASSPRTYSYEQYFGPGTRLTVT.

In its sample, this clone was seen a few times. The rearrangement joins TRBV5-1 to TRBJ2-3, with 13 bases identical to TRBD2. The length of the CDR3 is 15 residues. Trimming took 5 bases from V and 6 from J; bases not matched to a gene: 6. Per the germline V gene, CDR1 is SGHRS and CDR2 is YFSETQ. The CDR3 DNA follows: TGCGCCAGCAGAGCCGGACTAGCGGGAGTGGATACGCAGTATTTT. Its protein product is CASRAGLAGVDTQYF.

The CDR3 DNA follows: TGTGCCAGTAGTAAAGACACTCCCGGGGAAAAACTGTTTTTT. Its translation is CASSKDTPGEKLFF. The chain recombines TRBV19 with TRBJ1-4, with unresolved D. The CDR3 is 14 residues long. Looked up from germline, CDR1 is LNHDA and CDR2 is SQIVND (reference sequence). V gave up 4 bases and J gave up 8 bases, with 14 bases separating them.

The chain has TRBV18 and TRBJ2-1; 7 positions match TRBD1. CDR1 and CDR2 from the germline V gene are KGHSH and LQKENI. The CDR3 is 14 residues long. The junction had 7 bases not matched to a gene; V was cut back by 8 bases and J by 3 bases. The CDR3 is CASAPGTDYNEQFF. CDR3 DNA: TGTGCCAGCGCCCCGGGGACAGACTACAATGAGCAGTTCTTC.

This clone has just a few counts. The CDR3 protein is CASRPRGSSSYEQYF. CDR3 in DNA: TGTGCCAGCAGACCCCGGGGTAGCAGCTCCTACGAGCAGTACTTC. This sequence joins TRBV28 and TRBJ2-7, with TRBD2 as a possible D gene (5 bases). Germline CDR1 and CDR2: MDHEN and SYDVKM. Deletions cut 6 bases from V and 0 bases from J, with 15 bases between. There are 15 residues in the CDR3.

The V call is TRBV25-1, the J call TRBJ2-1; D gene unclear. The V and J ends lost 3 bases and 8 bases respectively, with 11 bases between them. The CDR3 totals 13 residues. CDR1 and CDR2 (germline): MGHDK, SYGVNS. CDR3 bases: TGTGCCAGCAGTGACCGAGGTTTGGATGAGCAGTTCTTC. This translates into CASSDRGLDEQFF.

The count of this clone is one. The gene calls are TRBV30 and TRBJ1-2, with 8 bases that match TRBD1. V lost 1 base and J lost 8; bases outside the gene matches: 9. Germline V gives CDR1 GTSNPN, CDR2 SVGIG (reference sequence). The length of the CDR3 is 14 residues. The CDR3, as DNA: TGTGCCTGGAGTGCCACGACAGGGGTAGGCGGCTACACCTTC. Translation gives CAWSATTGVGGYTF.

This clone was seen a few times. This rearrangement joins TRBV27 to TRBJ2-2, with a possible D match to TRBD1 (6 bases). Between the trimmed V and J ends, which lost 2 bases and 1 base, there was a span of 8 bases. Germline CDR1 and CDR2: MNHEY and SMNVEV (reference sequence). This CDR3 contains 15 residues. The CDR3 loop is CASSLGQRNTGELFF. The CDR3 DNA sequence: TGTGCCAGCAGTTTAGGACAGAGGAACACCGGGGAGCTGTTTTTT.

This clone was seen a few times. V and J are TRBV6-5 and TRBJ2-1, with TRBD2 matching 14 bases. V gave up 4 bases and J gave up 5 bases; unmatched junction bases: 1. Per the germline V gene, CDR1 is MNHEY and CDR2 is SVGAGI. This CDR3 has 15 amino acids. DNA for the CDR3: TGTGCCAGCAGTTGGACTAGCGGGAGGAACAATGAGCAGTTCTTC. Translation: CASSWTSGRNNEQFF.

J is TRBJ2-1 and V is TRBV10-3, with 7 bases identical to TRBD1. The CDR3 sequence is 17 residues long. Germline CDR1 is ENHRY and CDR2 is SYGVKD. Trimming took 8 bases from V and 5 from J; bases not matched to a gene: 18. The CDR3 bases are TGTGCCATCGACGAGACAGGGAACGGCGTGGCGGACAATGAGCAGTTCTTC. It is translated as CAIDETGNGVADNEQFF.

This clone was seen a single time. The V call is TRBV7-9, the J call TRBJ2-1, with 11 positions matching TRBD2. CDR1 and CDR2 (germline): SEHNR, FQNEAQ (reference sequence). The CDR3 runs 15 residues. Unmatched junction bases numbered 6, after V lost 3 bases and J lost 8 bases. In DNA form, the CDR3 reads TGTGCCAGCAGCTTCTTAGCGGGAGGGTACGATGAGCAGTTCTTC. Protein: CASSFLAGGYDEQFF.

This chain connects TRBV27 to TRBJ2-2; 7 nucleotides agree with TRBD2. V lost 3 bases, J lost 4 bases, and 5 bases stayed unmatched. The germline CDR1 and CDR2 sequences are MNHEY and SMNVEV (reference sequence). There are 15 residues in the CDR3. CDR3 in DNA: TGTGCCAGCAGTTTGTTGGGAGGGACCACCGGGGAGCTGTTTTTT. This sequence encodes CASSLLGGTTGELFF.

CDR3 DNA sequence: TGTGCCAGCTCCCAGGGACAGGGGGGAACCTACGAGCAGTACTTC. Its protein is CASSQGQGGTYEQYF. The chain couples TRBV18 to TRBJ2-7; 11 nucleotides match TRBD1. Germline lookup yields CDR1 KGHSH and CDR2 LQKENI. The CDR3 is 15 residues long. The V segment lost 6 bases and the J segment 2 bases; nucleotides outside the gene matches: 6.

The chain employs TRBV7-9 and TRBJ2-3; 8 nucleotides agree with TRBD1. Germline V gene sequence: CDR1 SEHNR, CDR2 FQNEAQ (reference sequence). The CDR3 is 14 residues long. J lost 5 bases, V lost 6 bases, and 7 bases had no gene match. The CDR3 region is CASSGQGKIDTQYF. For the CDR3, the DNA is TGTGCCAGCAGTGGACAGGGAAAGATAGATACGCAGTATTTT.

This clone was counted only a few times. The V and J genes are TRBV5-1 and TRBJ2-2, with D maybe TRBD2 (6 bases). V shed 3 bases and J shed 0 bases, with 18 bases lying between them. CDR1 and CDR2 from the germline V gene are SGHRS and YFSETQ. The CDR3 has 18 amino acids. CDR3 in amino acids: CASSSSGTLAANTGELFF. CDR3 DNA sequence: TGCGCCAGCAGCTCATCTGGCACATTAGCGGCGAACACCGGGGAGCTGTTTTTT.

This clone was detected a few times. The chain uses TRBV15 and TRBJ2-4; TRBD1 is a possible D gene (5 bases). CDR3 size: 15 residues. V was pared by 0 bases and J by 9 bases, with 15 bases between. Germline V gene lookup returns CDR1 LNHNV and CDR2 YYDKDF (reference sequence). The CDR3 DNA is TGTGCCACCAGCAGAGATCTTGCTGATGGGGCCATTCAGTACTTC. Amino acid sequence: CATSRDLADGAIQYF.